The 28 T cell receptor beta chains listed next were all sequenced from one sample in a study of regulatory T cells in long-lasting Graves disease. Time point denoted: newly diagnosed GD, antithyroid drugs for less than 3 months. Construction of the TCR library relied on RNA isolated from PBMCs. Investigators prepared the TCR beta libraries by applying iRepertoire HTBI primers and Arm-PCR of CDR3 regions. TCRdb reanalysed the multiplex PCR reads using MiXCR and keeps one entry per CDR3 protein. The top ten clones hold around 25% of a sample with under 700,000 distinct CDR3 sequences, about 16% of them seen once. These data are also associated with another study on T cells in Graves' hyperthyroidism and ophthalmopathy.

The source was peripheral blood mononuclear cells (PBMCs), collected at new diagnosis, from a patient treated with antithyroid drugs. The source of these receptors is a middle-aged woman with Graves disease.

This clonotype appeared a few times. The rearrangement links TRBV10-3 to TRBJ2-1; no firm D call. Between the trimmed V and J ends, which lost 2 bases and 0 bases, there was a span of 11 bases. CDR3 size: 16 residues. Germline V gives CDR1 ENHRY, CDR2 SYGVKD. CDR3 in amino acids: CAISEPSSHSYNEQFF. CDR3 DNA: TGTGCCATCAGTGAGCCCTCCTCTCACTCCTACAATGAGCAGTTCTTC.

This clonotype occurred a few times. The gene calls are TRBV24-1 and TRBJ2-5; D is perhaps TRBD1 (5 bases). Germline CDR1 reads KGHDR; CDR2 reads SFDVKD. The CDR3 has 16 residues. With 3 bases removed from V and 5 bases from J, the gap between germline ends came to 18 bases. The CDR3: CATSDIIGATIETQYF. In DNA form, the CDR3 reads TGTGCCACCAGTGATATCATAGGGGCCACGATCGAGACCCAGTACTTC.

The chain couples TRBV28 to TRBJ1-5; no clear D. The CDR3 totals 12 residues. V was shortened by 7 bases and J by 4 bases, with 8 bases between the two germline ends. Germline-derived CDR1 and CDR2 are MDHEN and SYDVKM. The CDR3 spells CASTQMNQPQHF. CDR3 coding DNA: TGTGCCAGCACACAGATGAATCAGCCCCAGCATTTT.

This clonotype was counted at least ten times. The chain has TRBV2 and TRBJ2-5, with D possibly TRBD2 on 5 matching bases. The CDR3 has 15 residues. CDR1 SNHLY and CDR2 FYNNEI come from the germline V gene. The V and J ends lost 3 bases and 2 bases respectively, with 13 bases between them. CDR3 sequence reads: CASSDQSGGQETQYF. As DNA, the CDR3 is TGTGCCAGCAGTGATCAGAGCGGAGGTCAAGAGACCCAGTACTTC.

This clonotype was detected a few times. This chain connects TRBV20-1 to TRBJ2-2; 11 nucleotides agree with TRBD2. Germline CDR1 DFQATT, CDR2 SNEGSKA (reference sequence). The CDR3 contains 15 residues. The ends lost 6 bases at V and 6 bases at J; junction bases unmatched: 9. The CDR3: CSAPPATSGAGELFF. In DNA form, the CDR3 reads TGCAGTGCCCCACCGGCGACTAGCGGGGCCGGGGAGCTGTTTTTT.

A few counts support this clonotype. J is TRBJ1-1 and V is TRBV12-3 or TRBV12-4, with D maybe TRBD1 (6 bases). V lost 8 bases to trimming and J lost 8 bases, with 21 bases between them. The CDR3 is 14 residues long. In DNA form, the CDR3 reads TGTGCCAGCCAGAGAGACAGGACCCTAGCCGAAGCTTTCTTT. Its protein is CASQRDRTLAEAFF.

This clonotype came up a few times. The V gene is TRBV6-1, the J gene TRBJ1-1, with D unresolved. Germline CDR1 MNHNS, CDR2 SASEGT. V lost 6 bases to trimming and J lost 2 bases, with 10 bases between them. This CDR3 is 13 amino acids long. The CDR3 protein is CASRATLNTEAFF. CDR3 nucleotide sequence: TGTGCCAGCAGGGCGACTCTAAACACTGAAGCTTTCTTT.

The rearrangement joins TRBV4-2 to TRBJ2-1, with unresolved D. Germline values: CDR1 LGHNA, CDR2 YNFKEQ. The CDR3 runs 13 residues. V lost 2 bases and J 7 bases, leaving 9 bases between the germline ends. The CDR3 region has the DNA TGTGCCAGCAGCCAATTCTTAGCTAATGAGCAGTTCTTC. It codes for CASSQFLANEQFF.

This clonotype was counted many times. The chain couples TRBV2 to TRBJ2-5, with a possible D match to TRBD2 (5 bases). The germline CDR1 and CDR2 sequences are SNHLY and FYNNEI. CDR3 length: 13 amino acids. V was shortened by 5 bases and J by 2 bases, with 9 bases between the two germline ends. CDR3 sequence: CASSQRSQETQYF. The CDR3 DNA is TGTGCCAGCAGTCAGCGGTCACAAGAGACCCAGTACTTC.

The V gene is TRBV6-2 or TRBV6-3, the J gene TRBJ2-1; 9 nucleotides line up with TRBD2. The DNA end is a closer match to TRBJ2-3, so the J assignment may be wrong. Germline V lookup: CDR1 MNHEY, CDR2 SVGEGT. This CDR3 has 14 amino acids. CDR3 residues: CASSERSGGDTQYF. CDR3 DNA sequence: TGTGCCAGCAGTGAGAGAAGCGGGGGGGATACGCAGTATTTT.

This clonotype was seen a handful of times. The chain couples TRBV19 to TRBJ2-7; maybe TRBD2 (7 bases). The CDR3 has 13 amino acids. Germline lookup yields CDR1 LNHDA and CDR2 SQIVND (reference sequence). V shed 8 bases and J shed 5 bases, with 16 bases lying between them. The CDR3 region has the DNA TGTGCCAGTTCCAGGGGTCGGGGGGACGAGCAGTACTTC. Its translation: CASSRGRGDEQYF.

This clonotype occurred many times. Compared with germline, one end of the junction differs, possibly owing to a read error. The V and J genes are TRBV5-1 and TRBJ1-5; the D is unclear. The germline V gene has CDR1 SGHRS and CDR2 YFSETQ. There are 13 residues in the CDR3. DNA of the CDR3: TGTGCCAGCAGCTTAGATGGGTATCAGCCCCAGCATTTT. This encodes CASSLDGYQPQHF. Using reference TRBV5-1 and TRBJ1-5 for the parts outside the CDR3, the full variable domain is KAGVTQTPRYLIKTRGQQVTLSCSPISGHRSVSWYQQTPGQGLQFLFEYFSETQRNKGNFPGRFSGRQFSNSRSEMNVSTLELGDSALYLCASSLDGYQPQHFGDGTRLSIL.

V and J are TRBV12-5 and TRBJ2-3, with a possible D match to TRBD1 (5 bases). The V end lost 2 bases, the J end lost 0 bases, and 15 bases lay between the germline ends. CDR1 is LGHNT and CDR2 is FRNRAP in the germline V gene. The length of the CDR3 is 17 residues. In DNA, the CDR3 is TGTGCTAGTGGTTTGCCTTTAGACAGATTTAGCACAGATACGCAGTATTTT. This gives the protein CASGLPLDRFSTDTQYF. The complete variable domain, with remaining parts taken from reference TRBV12-5 and TRBJ2-3, reads DARVTQTPRHKVTEMGQEVTMRCQPILGHNTVFWYRQTMMQGLELLAYFRNRAPLDDSGMPKDRFSAEMPDATLATLKIQPSEPRDSAVYFCASGLPLDRFSTDTQYFGPGTRLTVL.

This clonotype was seen many times. The chain recombines TRBV2 with TRBJ2-4; the match to TRBD2 covers 10 bases. Germline CDR1 and CDR2: SNHLY and FYNNEI. J was trimmed by 7 bases and V by 6 bases; bases with no gene match: 6. The CDR3 extends over 14 amino acids. For the CDR3, the DNA is TGTGCCAGCAGCGTTCTAGCGGGGGAGAACATTCAGTACTTC. Amino acid sequence: CASSVLAGENIQYF.

This clonotype was seen at least ten times. V usage is TRBV7-8 and J usage is TRBJ1-2, with D perhaps TRBD1 (5 bases). The CDR3 has 15 amino acids. The germline V gene has CDR1 SGHVS and CDR2 FQNEAQ. V was shortened by 5 bases and J by 6 bases, with 19 bases between the two germline ends. The CDR3 coding sequence is TGTGCCAGCAGCCCAACGGGACTCAGGGTCGATGGCTACACCTTC. This gives the protein CASSPTGLRVDGYTF. Together with reference TRBV7-8 and TRBJ1-2, the CDR3 gives the full variable domain: GAGVSQSPRYKVAKRGQDVALRCDPISGHVSLFWYQQALGQGPEFLTYFQNEAQLDKSGLPSDRFFAERPEGSVSTLKIQRTQQEDSAVYLCASSPTGLRVDGYTFGSGTRLTVV.

As to this clonotype: A far more abundant clone sits one base away, making this likely a read error. J is TRBJ1-1 and V is TRBV11-2; the match to TRBD1 covers 8 bases. CDR1 is SGHAT and CDR2 is FQNNGV in the germline V gene. The CDR3 sequence is 12 residues long. The CDR3: CTSSTGGTEAFF. For the CDR3, the DNA is TGTACCAGCAGCACAGGGGGCACTGAAGCTTTCTTT.

This chain's CDR3 is CASSLNRGEGNTIYF. As DNA, the CDR3 is TGCGCCAGCAGCTTGAACAGGGGTGAGGGAAACACCATATATTTT. The rearrangement links TRBV5-1 to TRBJ1-3; 7 nucleotides line up with TRBD1. Germline CDR1 is SGHRS and CDR2 is YFSETQ. The CDR3 spans 15 residues. Trimming took 1 base from V and 4 from J; bases not matched to a gene: 5.

At least ten counts were recorded for this clonotype. This chain links TRBV12-3 or TRBV12-4 with TRBJ2-2; D not certain. V was shortened by 2 bases and J by 8 bases, with 12 bases between the two germline ends. The CDR3 has 14 amino acids. In nucleotides, the CDR3 is TGTGCCAGCAGTTTATGGTCTAGTGAGGGGGAGCTGTTTTTT. Protein product: CASSLWSSEGELFF.

This clonotype occurred many times. CDR3 DNA sequence: TGTGCCAGCACCCCGGTGGGACAGGGGGCGACCTACGAGCAGTACTTC. This translates into CASTPVGQGATYEQYF. This chain joins TRBV28 and TRBJ2-7; TRBD1 aligns across 12 bases. The V gene's germline CDR1 is MDHEN and CDR2 SYDVKM. Trimming at V came to 7 bases and at J to 2 bases, leaving 9 bases not matched to a gene. This CDR3 contains 16 residues.

DNA for the CDR3: TGCAGCGTTGAATTGGGGTTCCACTCCTACGAGCAGTACTTC. Translating it yields CSVELGFHSYEQYF. This chain joins TRBV29-1 and TRBJ2-7, with D uncertain. CDR3 length: 14 amino acids. The V and J ends lost 2 bases and 0 bases respectively, with 11 bases between them. Germline V gene lookup returns CDR1 SQVTM and CDR2 ANQGSEA.

The chain carries TRBV15 and TRBJ2-1; D may be TRBD1 or TRBD2 (5 bases each). Germline assignment: CDR1 LNHNV and CDR2 YYDKDF (reference sequence). The germline V and J ends were trimmed by 3 bases and 8 bases, with 26 bases remaining between them. The CDR3 loop spans 18 amino acids. CDR3: CATSRGAVGATLDHEQFF. The CDR3 coding sequence is TGTGCCACCAGCAGGGGAGCGGTAGGGGCCACCTTGGACCATGAGCAGTTCTTC.

This clonotype appeared a few times. The chain recombines TRBV9 with TRBJ2-7; 8 bases are a match to TRBD2. The CDR3 is 15 residues long. J gave up 2 bases and V 0 bases, and 4 bases lay outside the gene matches. Germline V gene data show CDR1 as SGDLS and CDR2 as YYNGEE. CDR3: CASSVEPGGPYEQYF. In DNA, the CDR3 is TGTGCCAGCAGCGTAGAGCCGGGGGGGCCCTACGAGCAGTACTTC.

V and J are TRBV3-1 and TRBJ2-1, with a weak D call TRBD2 (6 bases). Germline V gene data show CDR1 as LGHDT and CDR2 as YNNKEL (reference sequence). The CDR3 contains 15 residues. V was clipped by 0 bases and J by 6 bases, with 12 bases between them. CDR3 in DNA: TGTGCCAGCAGCCAAGATACGGGGGTCAGCAATGAGCAGTTCTTC. As protein: CASSQDTGVSNEQFF.

Ten or more counts support this clonotype. The chain uses TRBV5-1 and TRBJ1-1, with D unresolved. The CDR3 is 13 amino acids. With 6 bases removed from V and 5 bases from J, the gap between germline ends came to 14 bases. Germline CDR1 is SGHRS and CDR2 is YFSETQ. The CDR3 DNA is TGCGCCAGCACGTATGCACCGGGAACTGAAGCTTTCTTT. This codes for CASTYAPGTEAFF.

In its sample, this clonotype was seen many times. The chain uses TRBV12-3 or TRBV12-4 and TRBJ1-4; 7 bases agree with TRBD1. This CDR3 is built from 17 residues. The V gene end was trimmed by 8 bases and the J gene end by 6 bases; junction bases not matched to a gene: 18. The CDR3 protein is CASLAPRQGTPHEKLFF. The CDR3 nucleotides read TGTGCCAGCCTCGCCCCCCGACAGGGAACCCCCCATGAAAAACTGTTTTTT.

This clonotype was counted at least ten times. The rearrangement uses TRBV28 and TRBJ2-1; possibly TRBD1 for D (6 bases). This CDR3 has 12 amino acids. V lost 11 bases, J lost 6 bases, and 14 bases lay in between. CDR1 MDHEN and CDR2 SYDVKM come from the germline V gene. The CDR3 nucleotides read TGTGCCGTCTCGTCAGGGGTCAATGAGCAGTTCTTC. The encoded protein is CAVSSGVNEQFF.

This clonotype was found many times. The chain recombines TRBV28 with TRBJ2-3; TRBD2 matches 9 bases. The CDR3 has 15 amino acids. V lost 5 bases, J lost 5 bases, and 8 bases stayed unmatched. The V gene's germline CDR1 is MDHEN and CDR2 SYDVKM. The CDR3 DNA reads TGTGCCAGCAGTCTCTTGCTAGCGGGGAGAGATACGCAGTATTTT. It encodes CASSLLLAGRDTQYF.

At least ten counts were recorded for this clonotype. The J gene is TRBJ2-3, the V gene TRBV12-3 or TRBV12-4; 9 bases align to TRBD2. The CDR3 has 16 amino acids. The V segment lost 6 bases and the J segment 0 bases; nucleotides outside the gene matches: 7. This CDR3 reads CASRQAGGSSTDTQYF. CDR3 DNA sequence: TGTGCCAGCAGGCAAGCGGGGGGAAGTAGCACAGATACGCAGTATTTT.